Included here is one T cell receptor (beta chain) sequence, with context. This entry comes from a study of blood T cell repertoires in COVID-19. About the study: Nucleic acid was either cDNA or gDNA, and it came from T cells, B-cell-depleted T cells, or PBMCs.

Sequencing used immunoSEQ multiplex PCR; TCRdb keeps in-frame clones, though not all of them. The sample contains around 42,000 clones, approximately 85% of which appear only once. The source of this sequence is a human donor in a cohort sampled during active COVID-19. The sequenced material came from peripheral blood.

The CDR3 DNA follows: TGTGCCACCAGATCGGGGGGCCTAGTTGGAAATCAGCCCCAGCATTTT. This encodes CATRSGGLVGNQPQHF. V and J are TRBV15 and TRBJ1-5, with D perhaps TRBD1 (6 bases). Looked up from germline, CDR1 is LNHNV and CDR2 is YYDKDF (reference sequence). The CDR3 has 16 amino acids. Trimming removed 6 bases from V and 4 bases from J, with 19 bases in between.